This T cell receptor (beta chain) was recorded in a study of glioma-infiltrating T cells after dendritic cell vaccination. Indicated time point: after dendritic cell vaccination, including at tumor progression/relapse. The CDR3 is 14 residues long. The germline V gene encodes CDR1 SGHAT and CDR2 FQNNGV. V lost 6 bases and J 8 bases, leaving 17 bases between the germline ends. Profiling relied on immunoSEQ multiplex PCR, and the TCRdb table lists in-frame clones only, not all of them. Counted here are 90,000 to 110,000 clones, around 90% occurring once; the ten biggest clones make up approximately 3%.

The sequenced sample was blood, obtained after dendritic cell vaccination. This sequence joins TRBV11-2 and TRBJ2-1; D may be TRBD2 (7 bases). The origin of this receptor is a human donor with glioblastoma. CDR3 DNA sequence: TGTGCCAGCAGTCGGGGGGCTTTCGGCGATGAGCAGTTCTTC. This gives the protein CASSRGAFGDEQFF.